This T cell receptor beta chain was observed in a study of shared clonotypes between healthy human individuals. Study details: CD4 naive and CD4 memory each took three plates per donor, while CD8 naive took two and CD8 memory one. Whole-study findings and limits: A handful of donors shared about 4.5% of their naive CD4 clonotypes. Relative to clonotypes present in all four donors, those not shared had lower generation probabilities. Naive subsets usually exceeded memory subsets in estimated richness.

The repertoire was sequenced with immunoSEQ multiplex PCR; TCRdb's copy has only in-frame clones and lacks some. The table records millions of clones, about 94% of them present only once. Germline assignment: CDR1 SNHLY and CDR2 FYNNEI. This CDR3 has 12 amino acids. Trimming took off 8 bases at V and 5 bases at J, with 12 bases between the two ends. Worth noting for this clone: What it binds is unknown.

Positive CCR7 selection of CD45RO-negative cells yielded the naive CD8 cells, and terminally differentiated effector memory CD45RA+ cells were excluded. The receptor was derived from a man between 18 and 29 years old in good health. The sample comprised naive CD8+ T cells sorted from blood. The rearrangement uses TRBV2 and TRBJ2-5; D is possibly TRBD2 (6 bases). CDR3 sequence: CASGGALETQYF. The CDR3 DNA reads as TGTGCCAGCGGAGGGGCCCTGGAGACCCAGTACTTC.